Sequencing of this T cell receptor beta chain was carried out in a study of regulatory T cells in long-lasting Graves disease. Time point reported: newly diagnosed GD, antithyroid drugs for less than 3 months. After RNA was extracted from PBMCs, the TCR library was made from it. This clonotype was picked up many times. Both iRepertoire HTBI primers and Arm-PCR of CDR3 regions were used to build the TCR beta libraries. TCRdb re-called the multiplex PCR reads through MiXCR, storing one row per CDR3 protein. The sample yields around 420,000 distinct CDR3 sequences, roughly a sixth seen once. Germline CDR1 and CDR2: SGHKS and YYEKEE (reference sequence). The CDR3 is made up of 14 amino acids. The V end was cut by 0 bases, the J end by 7 bases, with 13 bases between.

The chain employs TRBV5-5 and TRBJ1-1; perhaps TRBD1 as D (5 bases). The material was peripheral blood mononuclear cells (PBMCs), obtained at new diagnosis, from a patient treated with antithyroid drugs. This receptor was taken from a female donor with Graves disease. The CDR3 loop reads CASSLGRVDIEAFF. CDR3 bases: TGTGCCAGCAGCTTGGGCAGGGTGGATATTGAAGCTTTCTTT. The entire variable domain, with the rest obtained from reference TRBV5-5 and TRBJ1-1, is as follows: DAGVTQSPTHLIKTRGQQVTLRCSPISGHKSVSWYQQVLGQGPQFIFQYYEKEERGRGNFPDRFSARQFPNYSSELNVNALLLGDSALYLCASSLGRVDIEAFFGQGTRLTVV.